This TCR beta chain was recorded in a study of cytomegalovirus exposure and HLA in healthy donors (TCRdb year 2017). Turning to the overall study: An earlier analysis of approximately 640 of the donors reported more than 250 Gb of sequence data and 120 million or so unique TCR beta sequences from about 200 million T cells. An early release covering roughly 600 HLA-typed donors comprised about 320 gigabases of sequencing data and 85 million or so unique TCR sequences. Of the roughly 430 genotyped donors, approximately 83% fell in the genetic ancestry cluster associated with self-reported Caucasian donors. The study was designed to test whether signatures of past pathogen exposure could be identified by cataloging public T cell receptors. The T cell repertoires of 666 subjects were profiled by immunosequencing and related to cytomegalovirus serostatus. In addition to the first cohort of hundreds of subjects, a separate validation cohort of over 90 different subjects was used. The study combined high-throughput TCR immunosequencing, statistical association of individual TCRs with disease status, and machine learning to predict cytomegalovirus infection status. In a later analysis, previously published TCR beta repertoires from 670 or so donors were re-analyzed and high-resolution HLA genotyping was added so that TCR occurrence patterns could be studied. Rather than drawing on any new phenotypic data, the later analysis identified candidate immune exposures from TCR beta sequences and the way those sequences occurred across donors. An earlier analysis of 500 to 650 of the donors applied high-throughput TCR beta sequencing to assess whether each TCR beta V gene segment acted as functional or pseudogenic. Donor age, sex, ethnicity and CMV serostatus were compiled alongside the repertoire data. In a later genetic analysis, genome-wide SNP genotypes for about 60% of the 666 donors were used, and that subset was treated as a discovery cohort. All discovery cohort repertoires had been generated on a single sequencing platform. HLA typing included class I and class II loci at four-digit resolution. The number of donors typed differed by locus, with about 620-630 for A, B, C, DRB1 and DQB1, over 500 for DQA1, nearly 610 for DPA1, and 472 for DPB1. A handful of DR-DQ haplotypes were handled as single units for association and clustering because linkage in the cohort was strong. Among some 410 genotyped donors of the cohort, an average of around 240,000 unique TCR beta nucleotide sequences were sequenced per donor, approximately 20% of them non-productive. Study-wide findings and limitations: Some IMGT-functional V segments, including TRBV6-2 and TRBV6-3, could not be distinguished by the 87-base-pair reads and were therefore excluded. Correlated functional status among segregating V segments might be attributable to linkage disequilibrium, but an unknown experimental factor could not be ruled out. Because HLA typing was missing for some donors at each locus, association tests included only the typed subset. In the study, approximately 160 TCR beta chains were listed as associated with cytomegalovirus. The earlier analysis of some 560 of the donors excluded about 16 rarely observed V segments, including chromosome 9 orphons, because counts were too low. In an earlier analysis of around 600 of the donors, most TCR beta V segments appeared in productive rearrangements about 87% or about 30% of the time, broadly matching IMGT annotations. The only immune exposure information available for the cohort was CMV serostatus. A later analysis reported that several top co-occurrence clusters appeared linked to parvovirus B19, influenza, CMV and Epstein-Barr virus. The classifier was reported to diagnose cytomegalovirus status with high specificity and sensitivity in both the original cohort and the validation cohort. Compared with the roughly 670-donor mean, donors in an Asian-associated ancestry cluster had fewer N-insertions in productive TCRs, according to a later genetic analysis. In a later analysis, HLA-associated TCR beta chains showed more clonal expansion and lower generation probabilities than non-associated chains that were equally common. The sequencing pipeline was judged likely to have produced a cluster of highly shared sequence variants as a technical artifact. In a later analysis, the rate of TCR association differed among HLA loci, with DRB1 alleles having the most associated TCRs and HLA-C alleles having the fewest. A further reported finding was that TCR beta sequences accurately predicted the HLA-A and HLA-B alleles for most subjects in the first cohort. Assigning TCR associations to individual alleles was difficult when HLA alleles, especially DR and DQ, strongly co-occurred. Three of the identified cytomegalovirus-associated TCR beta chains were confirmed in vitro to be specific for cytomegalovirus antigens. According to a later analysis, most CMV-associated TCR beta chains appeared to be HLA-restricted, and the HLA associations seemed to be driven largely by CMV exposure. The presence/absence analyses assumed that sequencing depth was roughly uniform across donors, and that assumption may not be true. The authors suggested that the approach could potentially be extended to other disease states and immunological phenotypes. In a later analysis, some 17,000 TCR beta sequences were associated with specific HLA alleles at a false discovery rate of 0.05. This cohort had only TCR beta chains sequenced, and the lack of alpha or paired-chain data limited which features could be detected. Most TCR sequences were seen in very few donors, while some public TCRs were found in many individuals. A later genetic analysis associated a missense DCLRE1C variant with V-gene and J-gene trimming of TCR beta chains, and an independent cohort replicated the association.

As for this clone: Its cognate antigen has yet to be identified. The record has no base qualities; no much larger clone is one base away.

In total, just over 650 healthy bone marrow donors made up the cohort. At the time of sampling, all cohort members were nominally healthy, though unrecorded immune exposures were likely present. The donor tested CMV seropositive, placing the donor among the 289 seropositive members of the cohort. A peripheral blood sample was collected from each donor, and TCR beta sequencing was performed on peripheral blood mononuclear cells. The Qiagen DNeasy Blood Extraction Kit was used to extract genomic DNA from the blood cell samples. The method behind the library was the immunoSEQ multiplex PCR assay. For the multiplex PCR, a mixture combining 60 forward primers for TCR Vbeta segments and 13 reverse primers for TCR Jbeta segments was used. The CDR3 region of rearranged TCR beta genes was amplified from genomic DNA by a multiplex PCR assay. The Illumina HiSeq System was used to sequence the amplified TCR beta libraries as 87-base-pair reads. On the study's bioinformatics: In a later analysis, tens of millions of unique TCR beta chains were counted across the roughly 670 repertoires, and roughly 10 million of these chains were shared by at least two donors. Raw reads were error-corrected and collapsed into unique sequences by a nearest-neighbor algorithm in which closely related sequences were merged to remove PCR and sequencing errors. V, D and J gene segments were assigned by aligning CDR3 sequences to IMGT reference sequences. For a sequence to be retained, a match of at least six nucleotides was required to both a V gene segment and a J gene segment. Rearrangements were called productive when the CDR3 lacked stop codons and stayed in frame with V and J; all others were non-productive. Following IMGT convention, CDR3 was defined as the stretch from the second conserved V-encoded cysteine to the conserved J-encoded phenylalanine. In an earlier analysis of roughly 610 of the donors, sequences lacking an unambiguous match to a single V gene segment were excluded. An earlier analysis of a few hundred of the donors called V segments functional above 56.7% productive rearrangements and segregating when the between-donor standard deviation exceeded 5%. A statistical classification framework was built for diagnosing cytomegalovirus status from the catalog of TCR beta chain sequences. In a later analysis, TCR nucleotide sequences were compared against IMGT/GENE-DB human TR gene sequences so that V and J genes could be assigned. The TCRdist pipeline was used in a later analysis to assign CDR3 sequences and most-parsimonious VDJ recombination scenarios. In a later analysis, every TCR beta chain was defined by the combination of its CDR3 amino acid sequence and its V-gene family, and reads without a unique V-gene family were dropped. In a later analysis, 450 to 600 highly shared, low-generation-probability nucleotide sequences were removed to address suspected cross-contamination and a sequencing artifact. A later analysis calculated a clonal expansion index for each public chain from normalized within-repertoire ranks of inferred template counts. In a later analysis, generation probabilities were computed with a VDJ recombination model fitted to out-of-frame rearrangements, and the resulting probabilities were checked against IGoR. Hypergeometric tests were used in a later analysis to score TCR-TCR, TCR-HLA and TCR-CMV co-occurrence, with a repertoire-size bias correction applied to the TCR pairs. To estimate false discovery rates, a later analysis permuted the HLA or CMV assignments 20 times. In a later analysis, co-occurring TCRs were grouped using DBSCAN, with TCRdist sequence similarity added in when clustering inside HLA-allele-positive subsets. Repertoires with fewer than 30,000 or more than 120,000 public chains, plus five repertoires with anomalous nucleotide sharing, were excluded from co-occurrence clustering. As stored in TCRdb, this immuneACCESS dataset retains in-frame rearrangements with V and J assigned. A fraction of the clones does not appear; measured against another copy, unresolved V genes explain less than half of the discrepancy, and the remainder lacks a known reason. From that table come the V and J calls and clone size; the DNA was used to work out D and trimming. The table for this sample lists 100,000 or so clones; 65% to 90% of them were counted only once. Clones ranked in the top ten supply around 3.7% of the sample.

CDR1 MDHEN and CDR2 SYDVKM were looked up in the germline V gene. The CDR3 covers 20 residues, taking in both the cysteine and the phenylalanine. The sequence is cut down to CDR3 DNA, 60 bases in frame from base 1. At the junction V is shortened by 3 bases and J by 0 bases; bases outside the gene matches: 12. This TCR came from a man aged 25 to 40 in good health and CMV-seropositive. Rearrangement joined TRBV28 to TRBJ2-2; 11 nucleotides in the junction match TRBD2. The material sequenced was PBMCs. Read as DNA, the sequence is TGTGCCAGCAGTTTTCCTAACCCCTTTAGCGGGAGGGCGAACACCGGGGAGCTGTTTTTT. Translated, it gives CASSFPNPFSGRANTGELFF.